The entry below describes one TCR beta chain. Its antigen is not known. The source of the sample is a study of OX40 agonist ivuxolimab in advanced cancers. Study-wide background: Averaging about 60 years in age, with a range of about 23 to 79, the cohort was approximately 83% male. Whole-study results and caveats: Compared with CD4+, CD8+ T cells on average had more expanded clones.

Assay used: immunoSEQ multiplex PCR; TCRdb lists only in-frame clones, some missing. The sample has 80,000 or so clones, roughly 89% seen once. Blood got drawn at baseline, again on cycle 4 day 1, and then on cycle 7 day 1. In germline, CDR1 is KGHSH, CDR2 LQKENI. The CDR3 runs 15 residues. Trimming at V came to 5 bases and at J to 1 base, leaving 5 bases not matched to a gene. The sample here was CD4+ or CD8+ T cells sorted from blood, taken in a trial of the OX40 agonist ivuxolimab. The chain recombines TRBV18 with TRBJ2-5; 9 nucleotides agree with TRBD2. The origin of this receptor is an adult with an advanced solid tumor such as melanoma, head and neck, liver or kidney cancer. CDR3 DNA sequence: TGTGCCAGCTCATCCGAGGGACTAGCCCAAGAGACCCAGTACTTC. Translating it yields CASSSEGLAQETQYF.